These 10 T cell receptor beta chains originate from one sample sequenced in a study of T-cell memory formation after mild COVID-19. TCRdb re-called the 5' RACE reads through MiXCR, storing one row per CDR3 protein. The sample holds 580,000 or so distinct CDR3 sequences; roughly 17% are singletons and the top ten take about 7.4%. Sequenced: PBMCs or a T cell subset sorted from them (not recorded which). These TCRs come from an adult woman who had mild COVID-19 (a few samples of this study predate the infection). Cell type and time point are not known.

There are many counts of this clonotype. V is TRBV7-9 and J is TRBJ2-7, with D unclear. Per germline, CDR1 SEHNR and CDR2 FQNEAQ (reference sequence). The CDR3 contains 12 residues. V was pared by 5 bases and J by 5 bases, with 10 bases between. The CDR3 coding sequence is TGTGCCAGCAGCCGCCCCCGGGACGAGCAGTACTTC. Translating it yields CASSRPRDEQYF.

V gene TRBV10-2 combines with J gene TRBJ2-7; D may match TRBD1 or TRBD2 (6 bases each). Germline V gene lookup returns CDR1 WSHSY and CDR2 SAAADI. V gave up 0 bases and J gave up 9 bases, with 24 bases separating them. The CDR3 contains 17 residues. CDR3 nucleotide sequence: TGCGCCAGCAGTGAGTCTGGGGGGCGTCCGGGCGAGCTACGGCAGTACTTC. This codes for CASSESGGRPGELRQYF.

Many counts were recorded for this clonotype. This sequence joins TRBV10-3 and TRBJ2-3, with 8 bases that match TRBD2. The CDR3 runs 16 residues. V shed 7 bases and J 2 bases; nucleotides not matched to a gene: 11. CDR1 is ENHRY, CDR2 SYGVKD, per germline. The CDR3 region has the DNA TGTGCCATCAAGACAGGCGGGGGGACCTCCACAGATACGCAGTATTTT. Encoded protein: CAIKTGGGTSTDTQYF.

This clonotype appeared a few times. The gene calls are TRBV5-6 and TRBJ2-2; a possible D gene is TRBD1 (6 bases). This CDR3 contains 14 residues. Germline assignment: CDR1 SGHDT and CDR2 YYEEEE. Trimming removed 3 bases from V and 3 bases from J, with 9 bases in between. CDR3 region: CASSWDKDTGELFF. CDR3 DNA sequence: TGTGCCAGCAGCTGGGACAAGGACACCGGGGAGCTGTTTTTT.

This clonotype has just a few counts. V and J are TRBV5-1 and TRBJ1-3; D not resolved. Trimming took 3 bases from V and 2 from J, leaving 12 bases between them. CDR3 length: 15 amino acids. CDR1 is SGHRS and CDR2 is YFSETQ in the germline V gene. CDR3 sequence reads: CASSSDPYTGNTIYF. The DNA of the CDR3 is TGCGCCAGCAGCTCGGACCCCTACACTGGAAACACCATATATTTT. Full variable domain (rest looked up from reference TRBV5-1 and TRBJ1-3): KAGVTQTPRYLIKTRGQQVTLSCSPISGHRSVSWYQQTPGQGLQFLFEYFSETQRNKGNFPGRFSGRQFSNSRSEMNVSTLELGDSALYLCASSSDPYTGNTIYFGEGSWLTVV.

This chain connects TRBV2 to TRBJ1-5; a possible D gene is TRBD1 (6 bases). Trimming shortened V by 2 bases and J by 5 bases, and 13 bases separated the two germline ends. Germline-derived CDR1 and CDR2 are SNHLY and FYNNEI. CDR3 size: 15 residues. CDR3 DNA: TGTGCCAGCAGTGAAATAGGGGGGGAGCATCAGCCCCAGCATTTT. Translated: CASSEIGGEHQPQHF. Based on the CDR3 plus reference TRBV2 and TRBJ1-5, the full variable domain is EPEVTQTPSHQVTQMGQEVILRCVPISNHLYFYWYRQILGQKVEFLVSFYNNEISEKSEIFDDQFSVERPDGSNFTLKIRSTKLEDSAMYFCASSEIGGEHQPQHFGDGTRLSIL.

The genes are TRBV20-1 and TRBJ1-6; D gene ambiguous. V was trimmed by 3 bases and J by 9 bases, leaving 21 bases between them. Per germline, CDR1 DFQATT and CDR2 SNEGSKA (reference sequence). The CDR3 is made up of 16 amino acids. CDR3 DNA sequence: TGCAGTGCTAGCCGAGGTCAGAGATCTTATGGTTCACCCCTCCACTTT. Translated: CSASRGQRSYGSPLHF.

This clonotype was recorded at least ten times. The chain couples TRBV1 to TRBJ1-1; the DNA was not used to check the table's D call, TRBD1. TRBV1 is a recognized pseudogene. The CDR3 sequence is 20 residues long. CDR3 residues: CTSSHPLAILGTIYLTEAFF. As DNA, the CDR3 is TGCACCAGCAGCCACCCGCTGGCCATACTCGGGACAATCTATTTGACTGAAGCTTTCTTT.

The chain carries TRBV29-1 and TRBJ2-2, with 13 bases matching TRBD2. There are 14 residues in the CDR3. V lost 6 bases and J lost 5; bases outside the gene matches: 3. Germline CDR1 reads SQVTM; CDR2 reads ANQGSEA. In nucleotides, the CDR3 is TGCAGCGTGAGGACTAGCGGGAGAACCGGGGAGCTGTTTTTT. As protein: CSVRTSGRTGELFF.

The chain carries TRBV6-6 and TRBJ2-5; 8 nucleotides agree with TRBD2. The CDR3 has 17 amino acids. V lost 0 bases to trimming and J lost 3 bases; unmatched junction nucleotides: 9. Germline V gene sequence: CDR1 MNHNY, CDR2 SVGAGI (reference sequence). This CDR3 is CASSYSSRRGAKETQYF. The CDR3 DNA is TGTGCCAGCAGTTACTCGAGTAGGCGGGGGGCAAAAGAGACCCAGTACTTC.